The clone carrying this TCR beta chain was detected only once. The antigen remains undetermined. This CDR3 is 15 amino acids long. The germline V and J ends were trimmed by 4 bases and 4 bases, with 17 bases remaining between them. CDR1 and CDR2 (germline): SGHNT, YYREEE (reference sequence). At the deep level, the assay was run. Assay used: immunoSEQ multiplex PCR; TCRdb lists only in-frame clones, some missing. Seen here are about 340,000 clones, 73% observed once, and the top ten hold roughly 10%. These data are taken from a study of shared clonotypes between healthy human individuals. Whole-study results and caveats: Naive subsets generally had larger estimated richness than memory subsets.

Caucasian adults living in Nashville, Tennessee, provided all samples. The chain combines TRBV5-4 with TRBJ1-2; D is unresolved. This sequence originates from a man between 25 and 39 years old in good health. The sequenced sample was memory CD4+ T cells sorted from blood. Sample subset: CD45RA-negative fraction. CDR3 sequence (DNA): TGTGCCAGCAGCCAACTTTTTGGCCTATCCTATGGCTACACCTTC. Protein: CASSQLFGLSYGYTF. Filled out from reference TRBV5-4 and TRBJ1-2, the complete variable domain reads ETGVTQSPTHLIKTRGQQVTLRCSSQSGHNTVSWYQQALGQGPQFIFQYYREEENGRGNFPPRFSGLQFPNYSSELNVNALELDDSALYLCASSQLFGLSYGYTFGSGTRLTVV.